The 27 T cell receptor beta chains in this list originate from one sample, sequenced in a study of cytomegalovirus exposure and HLA in healthy donors. TCRdb's copy holds only in-frame clones and misses some; the assay was immunoSEQ multiplex PCR. Here the sample spans 150,000 to 200,000 clones, around nine tenths being singletons. Sequenced input: PBMCs. The receptors come from a man aged 30 to 45 in good health and CMV-seropositive.

The chain couples TRBV29-1 to TRBJ2-2; 9 positions match TRBD2. Germline lookup yields CDR1 SQVTM and CDR2 ANQGSEA. The ends lost 7 bases at V and 4 bases at J; junction bases unmatched: 10. The CDR3 consists of 15 residues. The CDR3 region is CSGRVGGGGTGELFF. The CDR3 coding sequence is TGCAGCGGACGTGTTGGCGGGGGGGGCACCGGGGAGCTGTTTTTT.

The rearrangement joins TRBV19 to TRBJ1-2; D is possibly TRBD1 (5 bases). V lost 6 bases to trimming and J lost 2 bases, with 19 bases between them. Germline V lookup: CDR1 LNHDA, CDR2 SQIVND (reference sequence). The CDR3 has 16 amino acids. The CDR3 DNA reads TGTGCCAGTAGCGAGGGAGGGACTGCGATCAACTATGGCTACACCTTC. This sequence encodes CASSEGGTAINYGYTF.

The rearrangement joins TRBV9 to TRBJ1-2; D is unclear. The CDR3 totals 13 residues. The ends were cut back, 0 bases at V and 8 bases at J, with 11 bases in the middle. CDR1 is SGDLS, CDR2 YYNGEE, per germline. CDR3 bases: TGTGCCAGCAGCGTAGGAGGAGCGGTCGGCTACACCTTC. Its protein product is CASSVGGAVGYTF.

The chain uses TRBV11-3 and TRBJ2-2; D is unclear. Per the germline V gene, CDR1 is SGHNT and CDR2 is YENEEA. The V and J ends lost 6 bases and 0 bases respectively, with 5 bases between them. CDR3 size: 13 residues. This CDR3 is CASRAPNTGELFF. The CDR3 DNA reads TGTGCCAGCAGAGCGCCGAACACCGGGGAGCTGTTTTTT.

This chain connects TRBV30 to TRBJ2-7, with TRBD1 matching 9 bases. The CDR3 has 13 amino acids. The V segment lost 4 bases and the J segment 7 bases; nucleotides outside the gene matches: 8. Germline V gives CDR1 GTSNPN, CDR2 SVGIG (reference sequence). Here the CDR3 reads CAWTLDRGREQYF. In DNA, the CDR3 is TGTGCCTGGACTCTGGACAGGGGAAGGGAGCAGTACTTC. Based on the CDR3 plus reference TRBV30 and TRBJ2-7, the full variable domain is SQTIHQWPATLVQPVGSPLSLECTVEGTSNPNLYWYRQAAGRGLQLLFYSVGIGQISSEVPQNLSASRPQDRQFILSSKKLLLSDSGFYLCAWTLDRGREQYFGPGTRLTVT.

The gene calls are TRBV6-1 and TRBJ2-1; TRBD2 aligns across 8 bases. The germline V gene encodes CDR1 MNHNS and CDR2 SASEGT. The CDR3 runs to 15 residues. V lost 7 bases and J lost 8; bases outside the gene matches: 13. The CDR3 region is CASNPGTRRGDEQFF. The CDR3, as DNA: TGTGCCAGCAACCCCGGGACTAGACGGGGAGATGAGCAGTTCTTC.

The chain recombines TRBV7-8 with TRBJ2-7, with D perhaps TRBD1 (6 bases). Germline loops: CDR1 SGHVS, CDR2 FQNEAQ. The CDR3 has 17 amino acids. The V gene lost 4 bases and the J gene lost 9 bases, with 28 bases spanning the gap. The CDR3 DNA sequence: TGTGCCAGCAGCTCCGAGACTTTCCGGGACACAGATTTACGGCAGTACTTC. Residues: CASSSETFRDTDLRQYF.

The genes are TRBV27 and TRBJ1-6; maybe TRBD1 (6 bases). Trimming removed 5 bases at V and 9 bases at J, with 11 bases between. Germline V gene lookup returns CDR1 MNHEY and CDR2 SMNVEV (reference sequence). This CDR3 is 13 amino acids long. The CDR3, as DNA: TGTGCCAGCAGTACCACAGGGTTTTCACCCCTCCACTTT. Translated: CASSTTGFSPLHF.

The chain employs TRBV6-1 and TRBJ1-5, with D unclear. CDR3 size: 15 residues. CDR1 is MNHNS and CDR2 is SASEGT in the germline V gene. V was clipped by 1 base and J by 9 bases, with 16 bases between them. Here the CDR3 reads CASSEGWQRDRPQHF. In DNA, the CDR3 is TGTGCCAGCAGTGAAGGGTGGCAGCGGGATCGGCCCCAGCATTTT.

This chain uses TRBV2 with TRBJ2-7; possible D gene TRBD1, 6 bases. Per germline, CDR1 SNHLY and CDR2 FYNNEI. The CDR3 totals 18 residues. Deletions cut 2 bases from V and 2 bases from J, with 22 bases between. The CDR3 nucleotides are TGTGCCAGCAGTGAACCCCAGGAGATGCAGGGGAGCACCTACGAGCAGTACTTC. This sequence encodes CASSEPQEMQGSTYEQYF.

The chain employs TRBV15 and TRBJ2-7, with D perhaps matching TRBD1 (6 bases). The CDR3 runs 15 residues. CDR1 and CDR2 from the germline V gene are LNHNV and YYDKDF (reference sequence). With 5 bases removed from V and 3 bases from J, the gap between germline ends came to 17 bases. The CDR3 spells CATSGVGASSYEQYF. As DNA, the CDR3 is TGTGCCACCAGCGGGGTGGGGGCTAGCAGCTACGAGCAGTACTTC.

This sequence joins TRBV2 and TRBJ1-5; 7 nucleotides align to TRBD1. This CDR3 comprises 16 residues. CDR1 is SNHLY and CDR2 is FYNNEI in the germline V gene. Trimming at V came to 6 bases and at J to 1 base, leaving 9 bases not matched to a gene. The chain's CDR3 is CASRPHRGWSNQPQHF. For the CDR3, the DNA is TGTGCCAGCAGGCCCCACAGGGGTTGGAGCAATCAGCCCCAGCATTTT.

This chain uses TRBV19 with TRBJ2-3; no definite D call. The V end lost 10 bases, the J end lost 3 bases, and 14 bases lay between the germline ends. Per the germline V gene, CDR1 is LNHDA and CDR2 is SQIVND (reference sequence). This CDR3 comprises 13 residues. CDR3 amino acids: CATEESVTDTQYF. DNA of the CDR3: TGTGCCACCGAGGAGAGCGTAACAGATACGCAGTATTTT.

The V and J genes are TRBV2 and TRBJ2-5, with D perhaps matching TRBD1 or TRBD2 (5 bases each). Trimming took 4 bases from V and 7 from J, leaving 13 bases between them. This CDR3 has 13 amino acids. Per the germline V gene, CDR1 is SNHLY and CDR2 is FYNNEI. CDR3 bases: TGTGCCAGCAGTGGGGACCCCCTGGGGACCCAGTACTTC. It is translated as CASSGDPLGTQYF.

Note on this clone: The junction does not match germline at one end; this may be a read error. The rearrangement links TRBV7-3 to TRBJ1-2; 12 bases are shared with TRBD1. CDR3 size: 18 residues. Germline-derived CDR1 and CDR2 are SGHTA and FQGTGA. The CDR3 spells CASSITGTGGAVDYGYTF. CDR3 nucleotide sequence: TGTGCCAGCAGCATAACCGGGACAGGGGGCGCCGTGGACTATGGCTACACCTTC.

The chain is built from TRBV7-2 and TRBJ1-1; D might be TRBD1 (5 bases). Between the trimmed V and J ends, which lost 3 bases and 10 bases, there was a span of 15 bases. CDR1 SGHTA and CDR2 FQGNSA come from the germline V gene. The CDR3 sequence is 13 residues long. The CDR3 region is CASSLGPNVGAFF. CDR3 bases: TGTGCCAGCAGCTTGGGACCAAACGTTGGAGCTTTCTTT.

This clone was seen once. V usage is TRBV28 and J usage is TRBJ2-1; 9 bases align to TRBD2. Germline V gene data show CDR1 as MDHEN and CDR2 as SYDVKM. The CDR3 extends over 15 amino acids. J was trimmed by 6 bases and V by 5 bases; bases with no gene match: 8. CDR3 bases: TGTGCCAGCAGTCCTAGCGGGATCGAAAGCAATGAGCAGTTCTTC. It yields the protein CASSPSGIESNEQFF.

This clone was detected only once. The chain couples TRBV5-1 to TRBJ2-7; the match to TRBD2 covers 7 bases. The V and J ends lost 0 bases and 4 bases, in that order; junction bases with no gene match: 4. From germline, CDR1 is SGHRS and CDR2 YFSETQ. The CDR3 consists of 14 residues. The CDR3 region is CASSLASGAYEQYF. The CDR3 DNA reads TGCGCCAGCAGCTTGGCTAGCGGAGCATACGAGCAGTACTTC.

The gene calls are TRBV11-1 and TRBJ2-5; D is unresolved. The CDR3 is 13 amino acids. Germline CDR1 SGHAT, CDR2 FQDESV (reference sequence). V shed 5 bases and J shed 2 bases, with 9 bases lying between them. The CDR3 DNA reads as TGTGCCAGCAGCCGGCCCGGGCAAGAGACCCAGTACTTC. Its protein product is CASSRPGQETQYF.

A word on this clone: A read error may produce the germline difference seen at one junction end. The V and J genes are TRBV2 and TRBJ2-4; D may be TRBD1 (7 bases). This CDR3 has 15 amino acids. Germline lookup yields CDR1 SNHLY and CDR2 FYNNEI. The CDR3 protein is CASREGQGGFNIQYF. For the CDR3, the DNA is TGTGCCAGCAGAGAAGGGCAGGGGGGTTTTAACATTCAGTACTTC.

This clone was observed once. The genes are TRBV30 and TRBJ2-7; maybe TRBD2 (6 bases). The germline gives CDR1 GTSNPN, CDR2 SVGIG (reference sequence). V lost 2 bases and J 7 bases, leaving 9 bases between the germline ends. This CDR3 has 11 amino acids. The CDR3 region has the DNA TGTGCCTGGAGTCCAAGCGGGGAGCAGTACTTC. The encoded protein is CAWSPSGEQYF.

CDR3 amino acids: CATRGGGDGYTF. DNA for the CDR3: TGTGCCACCAGAGGGGGAGGGGATGGCTACACCTTC. The chain uses TRBV19 and TRBJ1-2, with a weak D call TRBD1 (6 bases). Trimming removed 10 bases from V and 6 bases from J, with 15 bases in between. Germline assignment: CDR1 LNHDA and CDR2 SQIVND (reference sequence). The CDR3 covers 12 residues.

The chain recombines TRBV4-1 with TRBJ2-1; 7 bases agree with TRBD1. V was clipped by 2 bases and J by 10 bases; unmatched bases: 8. The CDR3 runs to 14 residues. Looked up from germline, CDR1 is MGHRA and CDR2 is YSYEKL. The CDR3 sequence is CASSQPRQGQEQFF. The CDR3 DNA sequence: TGCGCCAGCAGCCAACCTAGACAGGGACAGGAGCAGTTCTTC.

This chain connects TRBV5-6 to TRBJ1-1; D may be TRBD1 (6 bases). CDR3 size: 13 residues. Trimming removed 2 bases at V and 7 bases at J, with 12 bases between. Germline V lookup: CDR1 SGHDT, CDR2 YYEEEE. CDR3: CASSFSGAGEAFF. The CDR3, as DNA: TGTGCCAGCAGCTTCTCAGGGGCCGGTGAAGCTTTCTTT.

CDR3 in amino acids: CASSYSTGFYGYTF. The CDR3 coding sequence is TGTGCCAGCAGTTACTCGACAGGATTCTATGGCTACACCTTC. The rearrangement joins TRBV6-5 to TRBJ1-2, with D perhaps TRBD1 (6 bases). V was pared by 0 bases and J by 4 bases, with 9 bases between. CDR3 length: 14 residues. Germline CDR1 is MNHEY and CDR2 is SVGAGI.

This clone was recorded once. V gene TRBV27 combines with J gene TRBJ1-2; 8 nucleotides line up with TRBD1. CDR3 length: 13 amino acids. Germline assignment: CDR1 MNHEY and CDR2 SMNVEV (reference sequence). J lost 7 bases, V lost 5 bases, and 6 bases had no gene match. CDR3 in amino acids: CASSKQGVGGYTF. Here the CDR3 DNA reads TGTGCCAGCAGTAAACAGGGGGTGGGTGGCTACACCTTC.

The chain recombines TRBV11-2 with TRBJ2-3; 14 positions match TRBD2. The germline CDR1 and CDR2 sequences are SGHAT and FQNNGV. V gave up 5 bases and J gave up 4 bases; unmatched junction bases: 8. The CDR3 sequence is 17 residues long. The CDR3 DNA reads as TGTGCCAGCAGCAAAGGGACTAGCGGGAGTAAGGCAGATACGCAGTATTTT. This sequence encodes CASSKGTSGSKADTQYF.